The 18 T cell receptor beta chains given below trace back to one sample, sequenced in a study of early T cells in non-severe SARS-CoV-2 infection. TCRdb independently ran MiXCR on the 5' RACE reads; one entry per CDR3 protein. The sample carries tens of thousands of distinct CDR3 sequences, around 11% recorded once. The sample was whole blood, taken at baseline. The origin of the receptors is an adult who was a healthcare worker with PCR-confirmed SARS-CoV-2 infection or an uninfected control (not recorded which).

Points on this clonotype: A read error may be the cause here, since a much bigger clone is one base away. The V gene is TRBV2, the J gene TRBJ1-3; D gene uncertain. V lost 7 bases, J lost 5 bases, and 15 bases lay in between. Germline V gene lookup returns CDR1 SNHLY and CDR2 FYNNEI. CDR3 length: 14 amino acids. The CDR3 DNA sequence: TGTGCCAGCATTTGGGGAGACCTTAGAAACACCATATATTTT. Its protein is CASIWGDLRNTIYF.

This chain links TRBV5-6 with TRBJ1-2; TRBD1 matches at 9 bases. Germline V CDR1 and CDR2: SGHDT, YYEEEE. V dropped 0 bases and J dropped 1; count of bases not matched to a gene: 4. The CDR3 runs 16 residues. CDR3 in DNA: TGTGCCAGCAGCTTGGGGACAGGGGAACATAACTATGGCTACACCTTC. Its translation: CASSLGTGEHNYGYTF. Combining the CDR3 with reference TRBV5-6 and TRBJ1-2 gives the whole variable domain DAGVTQSPTHLIKTRGQQVTLRCSPKSGHDTVSWYQQALGQGPQFIFQYYEEEERQRGNFPDRFSGHQFPNYSSELNVNALLLGDSALYLCASSLGTGEHNYGYTFGSGTRLTVV.

This clonotype was counted only a few times. V usage is TRBV5-1 and J usage is TRBJ1-1; TRBD1 matches at 8 bases. In germline, CDR1 is SGHRS, CDR2 YFSETQ. V was clipped by 0 bases and J by 5 bases; unmatched bases: 6. CDR3 length: 15 residues. Written as DNA, the CDR3 is TGCGCCAGCAGCTTGGGGGCCAGGGGGCTGACTGAAGCTTTCTTT. Its protein product is CASSLGARGLTEAFF.

This clonotype was observed many times. The chain has TRBV29-1 and TRBJ2-2; possibly TRBD1 for D (6 bases). V lost 4 bases and J 3 bases, leaving 9 bases between the germline ends. This CDR3 region has 13 residues. Germline V gene sequence: CDR1 SQVTM, CDR2 ANQGSEA. The CDR3 region has the DNA TGCAGCGTTGTGGGGGCTGACACCGGGGAGCTGTTTTTT. Residues: CSVVGADTGELFF.

This clonotype occurred a few times. CDR3 in DNA: TGTGCCAGCACCCAAAGGACAGGGACGCAGTATTTT. As protein: CASTQRTGTQYF. This chain connects TRBV6-6 to TRBJ2-3, with 8 bases matching TRBD1. The junction had 6 bases not matched to a gene; V was cut back by 7 bases and J by 9 bases. This CDR3 region has 12 residues. CDR1 is MNHNY, CDR2 SVGAGI, per germline (reference sequence).

This clonotype has at least ten counts. V and J are TRBV12-3 or TRBV12-4 and TRBJ1-4; TRBD1 is a possible D gene (5 bases). The V gene lost 2 bases and the J gene lost 4 bases, with 8 bases spanning the gap. The CDR3 sequence is 14 residues long. The CDR3 loop is CASSLSDSNEKLFF. Written as DNA, the CDR3 is TGTGCCAGCAGTTTATCCGACAGTAATGAAAAACTGTTTTTT.

To note about this clonotype: With a much larger clone just one base away, this may be a read error. Without the conserved terminal phenylalanine or tryptophan, this CDR3 likely stems from a read error. The gene calls are TRBV7-2 and TRBJ1-1; D is uncertain. Trimming shortened V by 2 bases and J by 0 bases, and 7 bases separated the two germline ends. The CDR3 contains 14 residues. Germline-derived CDR1 and CDR2 are SGHTA and FQGNSA. CDR3 in DNA: TGTGCCAGCAGCTTATACTGGATGAACACTGAAGCTTTCCTT. Protein product: CASSLYWMNTEAFL.

This clonotype has a handful of counts. The rearrangement joins TRBV2 to TRBJ2-7, with D possibly being TRBD2 (5 bases). The CDR3 is 10 amino acids. Trimming pared 6 bases from V and 6 bases from J, leaving 6 bases between. Germline values: CDR1 SNHLY, CDR2 FYNNEI. The CDR3 nucleotides read TGTGCCAGCAGCGCGGGCGAGCAGTACTTC. This sequence encodes CASSAGEQYF.

The chain recombines TRBV11-3 with TRBJ2-7, with 7 bases matching TRBD1. This CDR3 is 15 amino acids long. CDR1 is SGHNT and CDR2 is YENEEA in the germline V gene. The junction had 9 bases not matched to a gene; V was cut back by 5 bases and J by 2 bases. CDR3 protein: CASSDTRDRTYEQYF. The DNA of the CDR3 is TGTGCCAGCAGCGATACACGGGACAGAACCTACGAGCAGTACTTC.

This clonotype came up a few times. The J gene is TRBJ1-4, the V gene TRBV7-2; unclear D gene. V was cut by 2 bases and J by 4 bases, with 11 bases left in between. CDR3 length equals 15 residues. Germline CDR1 and CDR2: SGHTA and FQGNSA. CDR3 DNA: TGTGCCAGCAGCTTAAGTGGATACAATAATGAAAAACTGTTTTTT. As protein: CASSLSGYNNEKLFF.

The chain links TRBV6-5 to TRBJ2-7; D is unclear. Looked up from germline, CDR1 is MNHEY and CDR2 is SVGAGI. The ends were cut back, 10 bases at V and 4 bases at J, with 5 bases in the middle. The CDR3 covers 9 residues. The CDR3 loop is CANTYEQYF. CDR3 nucleotide sequence: TGTGCCAACACTTACGAGCAGTACTTC.

This clonotype came up many times. The chain combines TRBV11-2 with TRBJ2-2; D is possibly TRBD1 (6 bases). With 5 bases removed from V and 2 bases from J, the gap between germline ends came to 15 bases. The germline gives CDR1 SGHAT, CDR2 FQNNGV. This CDR3 contains 16 residues. CDR3 residues: CASSVHRDPNTGELFF. In DNA, the CDR3 is TGTGCCAGCAGCGTACACAGGGATCCCAACACCGGGGAGCTGTTTTTT.

This clonotype has only a few counts. The DNA is omitted, as the CDR3 cannot be located on it reliably, and the CDR3 follows TCRdb's listing. The gene calls are TRBV6-2 or TRBV6-3 and TRBJ2-3. Germline CDR1 reads MNHEY; CDR2 reads SVGEGT. Termini included, the CDR3 measures 13 amino acids. The CDR3 spells CASSYFGPDTQYF.

The chain recombines TRBV12-3 or TRBV12-4 with TRBJ2-5; D not resolved. The V and J ends lost 5 bases and 1 base respectively, with 14 bases between them. This CDR3 region has 15 residues. This chain's CDR3 is CASSRAIMGQETQYF. CDR3 coding DNA: TGTGCCAGCAGTCGAGCCATTATGGGCCAAGAGACCCAGTACTTC.

Written as DNA, the CDR3 is TGTGCCTGGATCACAGAGGGGGTCGGGAATTCACCCCTCCACTTT. Amino acid sequence: CAWITEGVGNSPLHF. The chain employs TRBV30 and TRBJ1-6; possibly TRBD1 for D (6 bases). The CDR3 loop spans 15 amino acids. The V and J ends lost 4 bases and 7 bases respectively, with 17 bases between them. Germline CDR1 GTSNPN, CDR2 SVGIG (reference sequence).

The rearrangement links TRBV9 to TRBJ2-1; 7 bases are shared with TRBD1. The CDR3 loop spans 13 amino acids. CDR1 is SGDLS, CDR2 YYNGEE, per germline. Losses at the gene ends were 4 bases for V and 4 bases for J; bases not matched to a gene: 2. The CDR3 DNA is TGTGCCAGCAGCCCCAGGGGGTACAATGAGCAGTTCTTC. Translation gives CASSPRGYNEQFF.

This rearrangement joins TRBV28 to TRBJ2-1; TRBD2 matches 7 bases. CDR3 size: 15 residues. The V and J ends lost 5 bases and 9 bases, in that order; junction bases with no gene match: 13. Per germline, CDR1 MDHEN and CDR2 SYDVKM. The CDR3 here is CASSPLLRGYGEQFF. CDR3 DNA sequence: TGTGCCAGCAGTCCTCTTTTGCGGGGGTACGGTGAGCAGTTCTTC.

This clonotype appeared many times. This chain uses TRBV5-1 with TRBJ2-5; D gene unclear. The CDR3 contains 14 residues. Trimming shortened V by 0 bases and J by 5 bases, and 11 bases separated the two germline ends. The germline V gene encodes CDR1 SGHRS and CDR2 YFSETQ. As DNA, the CDR3 is TGCGCCAGCAGCTTGGAGCTCGTGTGGGAGACCCAGTACTTC. Translated: CASSLELVWETQYF.